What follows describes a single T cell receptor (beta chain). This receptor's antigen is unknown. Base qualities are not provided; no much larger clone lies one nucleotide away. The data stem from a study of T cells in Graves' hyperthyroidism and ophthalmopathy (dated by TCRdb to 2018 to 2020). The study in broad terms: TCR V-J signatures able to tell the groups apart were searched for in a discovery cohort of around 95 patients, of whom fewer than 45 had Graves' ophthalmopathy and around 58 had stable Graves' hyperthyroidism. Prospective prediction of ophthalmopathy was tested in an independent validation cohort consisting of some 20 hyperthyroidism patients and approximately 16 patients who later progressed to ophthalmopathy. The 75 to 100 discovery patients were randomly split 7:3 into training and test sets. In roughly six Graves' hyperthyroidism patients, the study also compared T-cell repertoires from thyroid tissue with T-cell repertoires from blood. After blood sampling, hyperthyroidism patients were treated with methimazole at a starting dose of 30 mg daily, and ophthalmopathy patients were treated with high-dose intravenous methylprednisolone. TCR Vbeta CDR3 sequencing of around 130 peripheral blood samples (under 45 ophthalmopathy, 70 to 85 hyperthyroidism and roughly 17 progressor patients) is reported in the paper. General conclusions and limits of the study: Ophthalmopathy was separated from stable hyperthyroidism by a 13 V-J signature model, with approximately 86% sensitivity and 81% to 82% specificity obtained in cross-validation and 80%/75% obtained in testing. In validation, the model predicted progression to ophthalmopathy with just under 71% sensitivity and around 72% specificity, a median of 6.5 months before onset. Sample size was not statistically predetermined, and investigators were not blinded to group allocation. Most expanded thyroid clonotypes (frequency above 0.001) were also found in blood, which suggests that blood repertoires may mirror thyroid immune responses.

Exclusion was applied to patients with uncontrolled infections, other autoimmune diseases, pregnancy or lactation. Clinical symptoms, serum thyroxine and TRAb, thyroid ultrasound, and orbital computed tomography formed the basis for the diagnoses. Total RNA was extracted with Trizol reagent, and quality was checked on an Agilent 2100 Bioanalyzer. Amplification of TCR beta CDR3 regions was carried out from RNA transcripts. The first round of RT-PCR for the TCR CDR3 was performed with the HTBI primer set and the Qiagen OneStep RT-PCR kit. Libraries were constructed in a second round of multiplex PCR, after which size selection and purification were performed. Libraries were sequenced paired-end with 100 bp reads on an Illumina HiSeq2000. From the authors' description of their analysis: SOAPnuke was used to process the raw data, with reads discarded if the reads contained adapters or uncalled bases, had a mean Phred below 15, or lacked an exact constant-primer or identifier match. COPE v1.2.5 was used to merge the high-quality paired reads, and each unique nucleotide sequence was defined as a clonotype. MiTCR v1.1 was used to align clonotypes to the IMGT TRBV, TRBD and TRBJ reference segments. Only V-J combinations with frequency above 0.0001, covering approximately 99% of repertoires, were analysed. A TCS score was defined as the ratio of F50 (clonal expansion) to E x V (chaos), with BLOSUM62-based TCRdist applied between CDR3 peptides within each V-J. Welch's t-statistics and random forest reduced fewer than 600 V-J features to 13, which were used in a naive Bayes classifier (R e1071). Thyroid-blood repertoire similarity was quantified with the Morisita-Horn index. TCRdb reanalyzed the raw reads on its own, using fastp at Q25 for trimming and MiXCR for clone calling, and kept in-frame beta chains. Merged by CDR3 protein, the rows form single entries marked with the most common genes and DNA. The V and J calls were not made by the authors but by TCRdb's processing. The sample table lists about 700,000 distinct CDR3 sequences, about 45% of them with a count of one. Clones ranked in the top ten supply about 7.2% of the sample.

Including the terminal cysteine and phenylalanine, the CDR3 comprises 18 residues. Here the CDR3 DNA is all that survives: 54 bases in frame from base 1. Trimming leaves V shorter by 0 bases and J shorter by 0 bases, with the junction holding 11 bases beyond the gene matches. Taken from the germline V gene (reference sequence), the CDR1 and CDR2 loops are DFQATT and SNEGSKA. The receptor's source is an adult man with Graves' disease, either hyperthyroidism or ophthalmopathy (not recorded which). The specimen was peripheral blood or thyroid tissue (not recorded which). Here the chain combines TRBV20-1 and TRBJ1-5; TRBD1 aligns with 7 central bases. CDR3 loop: CSARDRQTGQNSNQPQHF. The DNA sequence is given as TGCAGTGCTAGAGATAGACAGACAGGGCAAAATAGCAATCAGCCCCAGCATTTT.